These 10 T cell receptor beta chains came from one sample sequenced in a study of early T cells in non-severe SARS-CoV-2 infection. TCRdb itself ran the 5' RACE reads through MiXCR, one entry per CDR3 protein. The table lists 50,000 or so distinct CDR3 sequences, around 14% of them singletons. Sequences were obtained from whole blood. Receptors were obtained from an adult who was a healthcare worker with PCR-confirmed SARS-CoV-2 infection or an uninfected control (not recorded which).

This clonotype was observed a handful of times. One end of the junction does not line up with germline, which may come from a read error. The chain links TRBV7-9 to TRBJ2-1; D might be TRBD2 (5 bases). CDR3 length: 11 residues. Germline assignment: CDR1 SEHNR and CDR2 FQNEAQ (reference sequence). CDR3 nucleotides: TGTGCCAGCAGCTTAGTCCGGGATAAGGCATTC. It translates to CASSLVRDKAF.

In this sample, this clonotype turned up a few times. The chain has TRBV24-1 and TRBJ1-3; no clear D. The CDR3 extends over 14 amino acids. Trimming stripped 12 bases from V and 0 bases from J, with 14 bases between. Per germline, CDR1 KGHDR and CDR2 SFDVKD. CDR3 sequence (DNA): TGTGCCCGACGGTCGGCCCACTCTGGAAACACCATATATTTT. It is translated as CARRSAHSGNTIYF.

This clonotype showed up just once. The rearrangement uses TRBV21-1 and TRBJ1-6. TRBV21-1 is designated a pseudogene. CDR3 length: 15 residues. The CDR3 DNA reads TGTGCCAGCAAACTTTACGGCTTACTTAATTCACCCCTCCACTTT. Translated, it gives CASKLYGLLNSPLHF.

The CDR3 is CASSQDRGNTGNTIYF. The DNA for the CDR3 is TGCGCCAGCAGCCAAGACCGCGGGAACACTGGAAACACCATATATTTT. The chain joins TRBV4-1 to TRBJ1-3; D call uncertain. V gave up 0 bases and J gave up 2 bases, with 11 bases separating them. The CDR3 loop spans 16 amino acids. From germline, CDR1 is MGHRA and CDR2 YSYEKL.

This clonotype has at least ten counts. The CDR3 loop is CASSPMTGGQGETQYF. Here the CDR3 DNA reads TGTGCCAGCAGCCCTATGACCGGGGGGCAGGGGGAGACCCAGTACTTC. The chain employs TRBV5-4 and TRBJ2-5; D perhaps matches TRBD2 (7 bases). Germline lookup yields CDR1 SGHNT and CDR2 YYREEE (reference sequence). V was shortened by 4 bases and J by 5 bases, with 21 bases between the two germline ends. The CDR3 is 16 amino acids.

This clonotype was counted many times. V gene TRBV11-3 combines with J gene TRBJ2-5; D not resolved. The germline V gene encodes CDR1 SGHNT and CDR2 YENEEA. The CDR3 is 13 residues long. V lost 5 bases and J 2 bases, leaving 9 bases between the germline ends. The chain's CDR3 is CASSPGAQETQYF. The DNA for the CDR3 is TGTGCCAGCAGCCCAGGTGCACAAGAGACCCAGTACTTC.

In this sample, this clonotype is medium-sized (0.01 to 0.1%). The chain combines TRBV7-3 with TRBJ2-1; perhaps TRBD2 as D (5 bases). CDR1 and CDR2 from the germline V gene are SGHTA and FQGTGA. V lost 5 bases to trimming and J lost 2 bases, with 13 bases between them. CDR3 length: 15 residues. CDR3 sequence: CASSRDRTPYNEQFF. DNA of the CDR3: TGTGCCAGCAGCCGAGACCGGACTCCCTACAATGAGCAGTTCTTC. Full variable domain (remainder filled in from reference TRBV7-3 and TRBJ2-1): GAGVSQTPSNKVTEKGKYVELRCDPISGHTALYWYRQSLGQGPEFLIYFQGTGAADDSGLPNDRFFAVRPEGSVSTLKIQRTERGDSAVYLCASSRDRTPYNEQFFGPGTRLTVL.

A few counts support this clonotype. The gene calls are TRBV18 and TRBJ1-4; a possible D gene is TRBD1 (6 bases). Trimming stripped 5 bases from V and 7 bases from J, with 11 bases between. In germline, CDR1 is KGHSH, CDR2 LQKENI. This CDR3 is 13 amino acids long. This chain's CDR3 is CASSSRGTEKLFF. As DNA, the CDR3 is TGTGCCAGCTCAAGCAGGGGAACTGAAAAACTGTTTTTT.

In its sample, this clonotype was seen many times. The chain recombines TRBV7-6 with TRBJ2-3; 9 nucleotides line up with TRBD1. Germline CDR1 and CDR2: SGHVS and FNYEAQ. Trimming cost V 5 bases and J 4 bases; bases outside gene matches: 4. The CDR3 is made up of 14 amino acids. The DNA of the CDR3 is TGTGCCAGCAGCCACAGGGGGCAAGCAGATACGCAGTATTTT. Protein: CASSHRGQADTQYF.

This clonotype appeared a few times. This chain uses TRBV15 with TRBJ2-7; 8 nucleotides align to TRBD2. CDR1 and CDR2 from the germline V gene are LNHNV and YYDKDF (reference sequence). V was clipped by 0 bases and J by 0 bases; unmatched bases: 1. This CDR3 contains 15 residues. The CDR3 bases are TGTGCCACCAGCAGAGAGCGGGGGGACTCCTACGAGCAGTACTTC. It is translated as CATSRERGDSYEQYF.